This T cell receptor beta chain appears in the sequencing data of a study of T cells in Graves' hyperthyroidism and ophthalmopathy. On the study more broadly: Sampling of peripheral blood happened at initial diagnosis, prior to any treatment. Whole-study results and caveats: Blood samples included most of the expanded thyroid clonotypes exceeding 0.001. In simple terms, a model built on 13 V-J features told ophthalmopathy apart from stable hyperthyroidism.

Patients were aged 18 to 65, had disease duration under 2 months, and had newly diagnosed hyperthyroidism. As concerns this clonotype: The target antigen is unknown.

V lost 8 bases and J lost 4, with 21 bases in between. The CDR3 length is 15 residues. Germline assignment: CDR1 ENHRY and CDR2 SYGVKD. Authors of the study amplified TCR beta CDR3 regions from RNA transcripts. HTBI primers were employed in a first-round RT-PCR of the TCR CDR3. Each CDR3 protein gets one entry after TCRdb re-called the multiplex PCR reads with MiXCR. In the table there are about 840,000 distinct CDR3 sequences, roughly 40% of which are singletons. The sequence derives from a young man with Graves' hyperthyroidism. The sequencing sample was made of blood. The chain combines TRBV10-3 with TRBJ2-7, with D possibly being TRBD1 or TRBD2 (8 bases each). CDR3 DNA: TGTGCCATCTCAGGGGGCCGAGCGGGAGTTTACGAGCAGTACTTC. Its translation is CAISGGRAGVYEQYF.